This T cell receptor beta chain was obtained from a study of blood T cell repertoires in COVID-19. The CDR3 spans 15 residues. The V end lost 6 bases, the J end lost 0 bases, and 11 bases lay between the germline ends. From germline, CDR1 is MNHEY and CDR2 SMNVEV (reference sequence). Here immunoSEQ multiplex PCR was the method, and the copy in TCRdb shows in-frame clones only, minus some. In the table there are hundreds of thousands of clones, 85% to 90% of which are singletons. The chain couples TRBV27 to TRBJ2-2; D might be TRBD1 (6 bases). This receptor was taken from a woman aged 25 to 39 who had recovered from COVID-19. Sequencing was performed on PBMCs or T cells enriched from blood (not recorded which). The CDR3 coding sequence is TGTGCCAGCAGCACCGGGACAACGAACACCGGGGAGCTGTTTTTT. The encoded protein is CASSTGTTNTGELFF.